A selection of T cell receptor beta chains follows, all from one sample in a study of cytomegalovirus exposure and HLA in healthy donors. Clones were sequenced by immunoSEQ multiplex PCR, and TCRdb holds only the in-frame ones, with some missing. The sample lists about 140,000 clones, approximately 82% seen once, with 1.9% in the top ten. The sequenced sample consisted of PBMCs. The receptors derive from a woman between 40 and 55 years old in good health and CMV-seronegative. Each CDR3 is given with its conserved first and last residue. A D gene is named only where the DNA matches it firmly. Clone size appears in some rows only: once, few, many, or a class for an expanded clone.

-,TRBV5-6,-,TRBJ1-4,TGTGCCAGCAGCTTTGGACAGTCAGAAAAACTGTTTTTT,CASSFGQSEKLFF
-,TRBV7-2,TRBD1,TRBJ1-4,TGTGCCAGCAGCCGAGACAGGGTTTGGAAAAAACTGTTTTTT,CASSRDRVWKKLFF
-,TRBV6-5,-,TRBJ2-4,TGTGCCAGCAGCAGGATACTAGCCAAAAACATTCAGTACTTC,CASSRILAKNIQYF
-,TRBV29-1,-,TRBJ1-1,TGCAGCGTTGGTAGCAGGGCGAACACTGAAGCTTTCTTT,CSVGSRANTEAFF
few,TRBV10-1,-,TRBJ2-1,TGCGCCAGCAGGTCCGGGGGTACCGATGAGCAGTTCTTC,CASRSGGTDEQFF
-,TRBV19,TRBD1,TRBJ2-7,TGTGCCAGTAGTCACCCTGGTACCGGGACAGCCTACGAGCAGTACTTC,CASSHPGTGTAYEQYF
few,TRBV2,-,TRBJ1-2,TGTGCCAGCAAGAGGGGGAACTATGGCTACACCTTC,CASKRGNYGYTF
once,TRBV5-1,-,TRBJ2-5,TGCGCCAGCAGCTTGGCAGGACTACCACAAGAGACCCAGTACTTC,CASSLAGLPQETQYF
-,TRBV11-3,-,TRBJ2-3,TGTGCCAGCAGCTCCCGTAGAGACACAGATACGCAGTATTTT,CASSSRRDTDTQYF
-,TRBV5-5,-,TRBJ1-1,TGTGCCAGCAGCTATTCTAACACTGAAGCTTTCTTT,CASSYSNTEAFF
-,TRBV19,TRBD1,TRBJ1-1,TGTGCCAGTAGTATTGACAGGGGCCCTGAAGCTTTCTTT,CASSIDRGPEAFF
few,TRBV4-1,TRBD2,TRBJ2-1,TGCGCCAGCAGCCGATACCAACTAGCGGGAGGGCGTGGCAATGAGCAGTTCTTC,CASSRYQLAGGRGNEQFF
few,TRBV18,-,TRBJ1-5,TGTGCCAGCTCACCAAGTCGGGGGAACCAGCATTTT,CASSPSRGNQHF
-,TRBV19,TRBD2,TRBJ2-5,TGTGCCAGTAGCCTTACTAGCGGGGGAGGACAAGAGACCCAGTACTTC,CASSLTSGGGQETQYF
-,TRBV7-9,TRBD2,TRBJ2-7,TGTGCCAGCAGCTTAGAACTAGCGGGAGCCGAGCAGTACTTC,CASSLELAGAEQYF
-,TRBV11-2,-,TRBJ2-7,TGTGCCAGCAGCTTAGTTAACGAGCAGTACTTC,CASSLVNEQYF
-,TRBV2,-,TRBJ1-1,TGTGCCAGCACTTCGGACAGCCTGAACACTGAAGCTTTCTTT,CASTSDSLNTEAFF
-,TRBV7-9,-,TRBJ1-1,TGTGCCAGCAGCCTCGCAGGGGCTGAAGCTTTCTTT,CASSLAGAEAFF
-,TRBV28,-,TRBJ1-2,TGTGCCAGCAGTTTAGGTCAGGGTCGTGGCTACACCTTC,CASSLGQGRGYTF
few,TRBV4-2,-,TRBJ2-5,TGTGCCAGCAGTCCTACAGGGGGGGGGCAAGAGACCCAGTACTTC,CASSPTGGGQETQYF
-,TRBV7-6,-,TRBJ2-7,TGTGCCAGCAGCTTATGGGGGACAGGGACTAGCGTTGCCTACGAGCAGTACTTC,CASSLWGTGTSVAYEQYF
-,TRBV9,TRBD2,TRBJ2-1,TGTGCCAGCAGCGTGTCGGGGAGGGCCAACAATGAGCAGTTCTTC,CASSVSGRANNEQFF
-,TRBV5-1,TRBD2,TRBJ2-2,TGCGCCAGCAGCTTTCCTAGCGGGGCCACGAACACCGGGGAGCTGTTTTTT,CASSFPSGATNTGELFF
-,TRBV4-2,TRBD1,TRBJ2-7,TGTGCCAGCAGCCAGGGGGACAGGGGAAACTACGAGCAGTACTTC,CASSQGDRGNYEQYF
-,TRBV9,TRBD2,TRBJ2-1,TGTGCCAGCAGCGTAGGGACTAGCGGTCGCTCCTACAATGAGCAGTTCTTC,CASSVGTSGRSYNEQFF
-,TRBV9,TRBD2,TRBJ2-3,TGTGCCAGCAGCGTGGTCCAGCGGGAGGCCACAGATACGCAGTATTTT,CASSVVQREATDTQYF
-,TRBV6-1,-,TRBJ1-1,TGTGCCAGCAGCTTTGGGACAACCAGGAGGACTGAAGCTTTCTTT,CASSFGTTRRTEAFF
-,TRBV5-1,-,TRBJ2-7,TGCGCCAGCAGCTTAGAGTGGAGCTCCTACGAGCAGTACTTC,CASSLEWSSYEQYF
-,TRBV27,TRBD1,TRBJ1-2,TGTGCCAGCAGGATACAGGGGGCGGGCGGCTACACCTTC,CASRIQGAGGYTF
-,TRBV7-2,TRBD2,TRBJ2-1,TGTGCCAGCAGCCCGCTAGCGGCCTACAATGAGCAGTTCTTC,CASSPLAAYNEQFF
-,TRBV18,TRBD1,TRBJ1-1,TGTGCCAGCTCACCACAGGGGACAGGGAATGAAGCTTTCTTT,CASSPQGTGNEAFF
-,TRBV5-6,-,TRBJ2-1,TGTGCCAGCAGCTCCCTTAGCTCCTACAATGAGCAGTTCTTC,CASSSLSSYNEQFF
-,TRBV7-2,TRBD1,TRBJ2-3,TGTGCCAGCAGCGGGGGACAGGAAACCCGGCGTTTT,CASSGGQETRRF
-,TRBV7-2,-,TRBJ2-5,TGTGCCAGCAGCTTGAGGGAGCGGGAGACCCAGTACTTC,CASSLRERETQYF
-,TRBV19,TRBD1,TRBJ2-1,TGTGCCAGTAGAAGACAGGGTGGTGAGCAGTTCTTC,CASRRQGGEQFF
once,TRBV15,-,TRBJ1-5,TGTGCCACCAGCAGAGTCGGGGGATCTATTCGGCCCCAGCATTTT,CATSRVGGSIRPQHF
-,TRBV7-2,TRBD2,TRBJ2-2,TGTGCCAGCAGCTTACCGGGGGGCACCGGGGAGCTGTTTTTT,CASSLPGGTGELFF
once,TRBV5-1,TRBD2,TRBJ2-3,TGCGCCAGCGGCACTAGCGGGAGCCTACGAGGCACAGATACGCAGTATTTT,CASGTSGSLRGTDTQYF
-,TRBV28,TRBD2,TRBJ2-7,TGTGCCAGCAGTCTAGCGGGAGGGCCCCCCGAGCAGTACTTC,CASSLAGGPPEQYF
-,TRBV10-2,TRBD2,TRBJ2-7,TGCGCCAGCAGTGAGCTAGCGGAGTCGTCTGGGCAGTACTTC,CASSELAESSGQYF
few,TRBV5-5,-,TRBJ1-1,TGTGCCAGCAGCTTGGACTTTTTGGTAGATGAAGCTTTCTTT,CASSLDFLVDEAFF
-,TRBV7-9,-,TRBJ2-7,TGTGCCAGCAACAGGGGGGGGCCCACCTACGAGCAGTACTTC,CASNRGGPTYEQYF
-,TRBV19,-,TRBJ2-5,TGTGCCAGTAGTATACAGGGGGAGGTCGGGGAGACCCAGTACTTC,CASSIQGEVGETQYF
-,TRBV28,-,TRBJ2-7,TGTGCCAGCAGTTTTGGTAGGGGGAAAAGCTACGAGCAGTACTTC,CASSFGRGKSYEQYF
-,TRBV6-5,TRBD2,TRBJ2-1,TGTGCCAGCAGAGAGTCCGCCGGGAGGACAGAGCAGTTCTTC,CASRESAGRTEQFF
-,TRBV13,TRBD1,TRBJ1-1,TGTGCCAGCAGCCCATGGACAGGGGTGACCACTGAAGCTTTCTTT,CASSPWTGVTTEAFF
-,TRBV9,-,TRBJ2-2,TGTGCCAGCAGCGTCAGACTAGTTACCCTCCCCGGGGAGCTGTTTTTT,CASSVRLVTLPGELFF
once,TRBV18,TRBD2,TRBJ2-2,TGTGCCAGCTCCCCCGGCCGCGGGAGGTACACCGGGGAGCTGTTTTTT,CASSPGRGRYTGELFF
-,TRBV2,TRBD2,TRBJ2-7,TGTGCCAGCAATAGCGGGACGTACGAGCAGTACTTC,CASNSGTYEQYF
-,TRBV4-3,-,TRBJ2-7,TGCGCCAGCAGCCCTTTTTCGGCCACGGAGTCCTACGAGCAGTACTTC,CASSPFSATESYEQYF
few,TRBV13,-,TRBJ2-7,TGTGCCAGCAGCCCATGGGGGGGCAGCGACTACGAGCAGTACTTC,CASSPWGGSDYEQYF
-,TRBV5-1,-,TRBJ2-7,TGCGCCAGCAGCTTGGCGACTATGACAAGCTATGCGGACGAGCAGTACTTC,CASSLATMTSYADEQYF
-,TRBV5-1,-,TRBJ1-2,TGCGCCAGCAGCTTGGACAATACAGGGACTGGCTACACCTTC,CASSLDNTGTGYTF
-,TRBV2,-,TRBJ2-7,TGTGCCAGCGGGAGGACCAGCTCCTACGAGCAGTACTTC,CASGRTSSYEQYF
-,TRBV18,-,TRBJ2-2,TGTGCCAGCTCACCTATTGTGAACACCGGGGAGCTGTTTTTT,CASSPIVNTGELFF
-,TRBV7-2,-,TRBJ1-1,TGTGCCAGCAGCTTAGCACAGGGCCTGAACACTGAAGCTTTCTTT,CASSLAQGLNTEAFF
-,TRBV7-8,-,TRBJ1-5,TGTGCCAGCAGCTTAAGTCTCGGGAGAGGACAGCCCCAGCATTTT,CASSLSLGRGQPQHF
-,TRBV15,TRBD1,TRBJ1-1,TGTGCCACCAGCAGAGCCCTACAGGGGCACACTGAAGCTTTCTTT,CATSRALQGHTEAFF
few,TRBV28,TRBD1,TRBJ2-7,TGTGCCAGCGGAACAGGGGGCTCAGGCTCCTACGAGCAGTACTTC,CASGTGGSGSYEQYF
-,TRBV19,TRBD1,TRBJ2-1,TGTGCCAGTAGTACGCTCCTGTCAGGGGGATACAATGAGCAGTTCTTC,CASSTLLSGGYNEQFF